Presented here are 17 T cell receptor beta chains from one specimen sequenced in a study of blood T cell repertoires in COVID-19. The protocol was immunoSEQ multiplex PCR, while the TCRdb copy is restricted to in-frame clones and leaves out a portion. Of 300,000 to 350,000 clones detected, approximately 89% appear once; the ten largest clones hold 1.5% to 2%. The sequencing input was peripheral blood. These receptors all stem from a woman in her 30s with COVID-19, enrolled during active disease.

The chain uses TRBV7-9 and TRBJ1-5; possible D gene TRBD1, 5 bases. The CDR3 contains 15 residues. Germline loops: CDR1 SEHNR, CDR2 FQNEAQ (reference sequence). Trimming shortened V by 0 bases and J by 5 bases, and 11 bases separated the two germline ends. Here the CDR3 DNA reads TGTGCCAGCAGCTTAGCACAGGAAAACGATCAGCCCCAGCATTTT. It encodes CASSLAQENDQPQHF.

This clone was seen more than once but under ten times. This chain connects TRBV7-2 to TRBJ1-5; D gene ambiguous. Per germline, CDR1 SGHTA and CDR2 FQGNSA. This CDR3 has 14 amino acids. Deletions cut 5 bases from V and 4 bases from J, with 12 bases between. CDR3 amino acids: CASSLEVGNQPQHF. The DNA for the CDR3 is TGTGCCAGCAGCCTGGAGGTTGGGAATCAGCCCCAGCATTTT. The variable domain in full, with the rest retrieved from reference TRBV7-2 and TRBJ1-5, is GAGVSQSPSNKVTEKGKDVELRCDPISGHTALYWYRQSLGQGLEFLIYFQGNSAPDKSGLPSDRFSAERTGGSVSTLTIQRTQQEDSAVYLCASSLEVGNQPQHFGDGTRLSIL.

The chain carries TRBV7-2 and TRBJ2-7, with 12 bases matching TRBD1. Trimming cost V 3 bases and J 7 bases; bases outside gene matches: 7. Germline loops: CDR1 SGHTA, CDR2 FQGNSA. The CDR3 length is 15 residues. CDR3 in amino acids: CASSFRDRGRGEQYF. DNA for the CDR3: TGTGCCAGCAGCTTCCGGGACAGGGGGCGAGGAGAGCAGTACTTC.

This rearrangement joins TRBV3-1 (or the pseudogene TRBV3-2) to TRBJ2-1, with 11 bases aligning to TRBD2. This CDR3 is built from 21 residues. Germline V gene sequence: CDR1 LGHDT, CDR2 YNNKEL (reference sequence). Trimming removed 1 base from V and 2 bases from J; junction bases left unmatched: 16. This chain's CDR3 is CASSQAPGLAGGGWPYNEQFF. The CDR3 DNA follows: TGTGCCAGCAGCCAAGCCCCCGGGCTAGCGGGGGGTGGTTGGCCCTACAATGAGCAGTTCTTC.

The J gene is TRBJ2-1, the V gene TRBV7-9; D call uncertain. The CDR3 sequence is 16 residues long. From germline, CDR1 is SEHNR and CDR2 FQNEAQ (reference sequence). V gave up 1 base and J gave up 4 bases, with 14 bases separating them. This CDR3 reads CASSLVLSLSYNEQFF. CDR3 DNA sequence: TGTGCCAGCAGCTTAGTTCTGTCCCTTTCTTACAATGAGCAGTTCTTC.

This clone was seen a handful of times. This chain links TRBV27 with TRBJ1-1; maybe TRBD1 (6 bases). Germline-derived CDR1 and CDR2 are MNHEY and SMNVEV (reference sequence). The CDR3 spans 14 residues. Trimming removed 0 bases at V and 3 bases at J, with 8 bases between. The CDR3 DNA sequence: TGTGCCAGCAGTTTATCCCCAGGGGACACTGAAGCTTTCTTT. It codes for CASSLSPGDTEAFF.

The chain uses TRBV4-1 and TRBJ1-6; D gene ambiguous. V was clipped by 0 bases and J by 7 bases, with 7 bases between them. The CDR3 covers 14 residues. Germline CDR1 is MGHRA and CDR2 is YSYEKL. As DNA, the CDR3 is TGCGCCAGCAGCCAAGATCGACTAAATTCACCCCTCCACTTT. Its protein is CASSQDRLNSPLHF.

The V call is TRBV21-1, the J call TRBJ1-4. TRBV21-1 is assigned pseudogene status. The CDR3 spans 15 residues. The CDR3 region is CASSKEDWWGEKLFF. CDR3 nucleotide sequence: TGTGCCAGCAGCAAAGAGGACTGGTGGGGTGAAAAACTGTTTTTT.

CDR3 amino acids: CASSLRLRGGSGGYTF. DNA of the CDR3: TGTGCCAGCAGCTTGAGACTTAGAGGGGGTTCTGGGGGCTACACCTTC. The chain carries TRBV7-2 and TRBJ1-2, with D tentatively TRBD1 (6 bases). Trimming removed 3 bases at V and 8 bases at J, with 22 bases between. From germline, CDR1 is SGHTA and CDR2 FQGNSA. CDR3 length: 16 residues.

This chain joins TRBV15 and TRBJ1-3, with TRBD1 matching 7 bases. J lost 0 bases, V lost 3 bases, and 5 bases had no gene match. Germline V CDR1 and CDR2: LNHNV, YYDKDF (reference sequence). This CDR3 comprises 16 residues. The CDR3 here is CATSRPGTDSGNTIYF. For the CDR3, the DNA is TGTGCCACCAGCAGGCCCGGGACAGACTCTGGAAACACCATATATTTT.

This clone has at least ten counts. The chain links TRBV6-5 to TRBJ1-4; 8 bases are shared with TRBD1. J lost 8 bases, V lost 5 bases, and 10 bases had no gene match. This CDR3 contains 15 residues. Germline lookup yields CDR1 MNHEY and CDR2 SVGAGI. The CDR3 DNA reads TGTGCCAGCAGTAAAAGGACAGGGCCCGCAGAAAAACTGTTTTTT. Translating gives CASSKRTGPAEKLFF.

V usage is TRBV18 and J usage is TRBJ2-3; D is unclear. V was shortened by 4 bases and J by 8 bases, with 16 bases between the two germline ends. The CDR3 runs to 14 residues. Germline CDR1 is KGHSH and CDR2 is LQKENI. The CDR3 DNA follows: TGTGCCAGCTCACGACGAACCTCCCCAGGTACGCAGTATTTT. Translation gives CASSRRTSPGTQYF.

The chain joins TRBV19 to TRBJ1-2, with 7 bases aligning to TRBD1. The CDR3 spans 16 residues. The V and J ends lost 1 base and 2 bases, in that order; junction bases with no gene match: 7. CDR1 is LNHDA and CDR2 is SQIVND in the germline V gene (reference sequence). CDR3 DNA sequence: TGTGCCAGTAGTATAGGGACAGGCAACCTCAACTATGGCTACACCTTC. It specifies CASSIGTGNLNYGYTF.

The J gene is TRBJ1-2, the V gene TRBV6-1, with a possible D match to TRBD1 (6 bases). Looked up from germline, CDR1 is MNHNS and CDR2 is SASEGT. The CDR3 length is 15 residues. Trimming shortened V by 3 bases and J by 4 bases, and 15 bases separated the two germline ends. CDR3 protein: CASSEGTGSSYGYTF. CDR3 nucleotide sequence: TGTGCCAGCAGTGAGGGAACAGGGTCAAGCTATGGCTACACCTTC.

The J gene is TRBJ1-2, the V gene TRBV4-2; 7 nucleotides align to TRBD1. CDR1 and CDR2 from the germline V gene are LGHNA and YNFKEQ. V shed 3 bases, J shed 0 bases, and the junction held 19 bases outside the gene matches. The length of the CDR3 is 20 residues. DNA for the CDR3: TGTGCCAGCAGCCATGCTACCCCGGGACAGCTTCCCTTAGCTAACTATGGCTACACCTTC. Encoded protein: CASSHATPGQLPLANYGYTF.

This rearrangement joins TRBV28 to TRBJ1-5; 9 nucleotides match TRBD1. Germline assignment: CDR1 MDHEN and CDR2 SYDVKM. The trim removed 7 bases at V and 0 bases at J, leaving 10 bases unmatched. The CDR3 consists of 17 residues. In nucleotides, the CDR3 is TGTGCCAGCACTGTGGACAGGGGCCCATATAGCAATCAGCCCCAGCATTTT. Its translation: CASTVDRGPYSNQPQHF.

This clone was found a few times. The gene calls are TRBV24-1 and TRBJ2-1; the match to TRBD1 covers 7 bases. The length of the CDR3 is 17 residues. Germline assignment: CDR1 KGHDR and CDR2 SFDVKD. The ends lost 4 bases at V and 4 bases at J; junction bases unmatched: 12. CDR3 region: CATSDSRGLGQYNEQFF. In nucleotides, the CDR3 is TGTGCCACCAGTGACTCAAGGGGGCTTGGCCAATACAATGAGCAGTTCTTC.